One sample yielded the 7 T cell receptor beta chains listed below, sequenced in a study of early T cells in non-severe SARS-CoV-2 infection. TCRdb passed the 5' RACE reads through MiXCR, listing each CDR3 protein once. The sample gives some 40,000 distinct CDR3 sequences, 5.5% of which show up once; approximately 4% is in the top ten. Specimen: whole blood, collected at baseline. The receptor set was obtained from an adult who was a healthcare worker with PCR-confirmed SARS-CoV-2 infection or an uninfected control (not recorded which).

This clonotype was detected many times. This chain connects TRBV7-2 to TRBJ2-1, with D perhaps TRBD1 or TRBD2 (5 bases each). Looked up from germline, CDR1 is SGHTA and CDR2 is FQGNSA. The CDR3 length is 12 residues. Trimming cost V 3 bases and J 6 bases, with 6 bases left between them. As DNA, the CDR3 is TGTGCCAGCAGCTTGAGGGGCAATGAGCAGTTCTTC. This translates into CASSLRGNEQFF.

There are many counts of this clonotype. The genes are TRBV29-1 and TRBJ2-1; TRBD2 is a possible D gene (6 bases). The CDR3 is 11 amino acids. CDR1 is SQVTM, CDR2 ANQGSEA, per germline. Trimming cost V 7 bases and J 13 bases, with 17 bases left between them. CDR3 amino acids: CSGRDSQTQFF. The CDR3 DNA reads TGCAGCGGAAGGGACTCTCAGACCCAGTTCTTC.

Ten or more counts support this clonotype. This chain uses TRBV5-1 with TRBJ1-3; D ambiguous. The CDR3 has 15 residues. Per germline, CDR1 SGHRS and CDR2 YFSETQ. Trimming removed 0 bases at V and 2 bases at J, with 9 bases between. CDR3: CASSLVGDAGNTIYF. Written as DNA, the CDR3 is TGCGCCAGCAGCTTGGTCGGGGATGCTGGAAACACCATATATTTT.

This clonotype was seen ten or more times. The rearrangement uses TRBV20-1 and TRBJ1-1; D might be TRBD1 (5 bases). V lost 5 bases to trimming and J lost 7 bases, with 14 bases between them. The length of the CDR3 is 12 residues. The germline CDR1 and CDR2 sequences are DFQATT and SNEGSKA (reference sequence). For the CDR3, the DNA is TGCAGTGCTGGGGGACCAGTCGTTGAAGCTTTCTTT. It specifies CSAGGPVVEAFF.

There are many counts of this clonotype. The V gene is TRBV10-3, the J gene TRBJ2-3; D may match TRBD1 or TRBD2 (6 bases each). Looked up from germline, CDR1 is ENHRY and CDR2 is SYGVKD. Trimming removed 7 bases at V and 0 bases at J, with 14 bases between. CDR3 length equals 15 residues. The CDR3 here is CAIMGGQRSTDTQYF. CDR3 DNA sequence: TGTGCCATCATGGGGGGCCAACGTAGCACAGATACGCAGTATTTT.

V and J are TRBV19 and TRBJ2-3; D perhaps matches TRBD2 (6 bases). Per the germline V gene, CDR1 is LNHDA and CDR2 is SQIVND (reference sequence). There are 14 residues in the CDR3. V was clipped by 7 bases and J by 6 bases, with 17 bases between them. In DNA, the CDR3 is TGTGCCAGTAACTCCGGGACGGGAGACGATACGCAGTATTTT. Its protein product is CASNSGTGDDTQYF. The whole variable domain, remainder taken from reference TRBV19 and TRBJ2-3, is DGGITQSPKYLFRKEGQNVTLSCEQNLNHDAMYWYRQDPGQGLRLIYYSQIVNDFQKGDIAEGYSVSREKKESFPLTVTSAQKNPTAFYLCASNSGTGDDTQYFGPGTRLTVL.

Ten or more counts support this clonotype. This chain connects TRBV30 to TRBJ2-7, with D perhaps TRBD1 (6 bases). This CDR3 is built from 13 residues. Trimming cost V 0 bases and J 3 bases, with 9 bases left between them. Germline assignment: CDR1 GTSNPN and CDR2 SVGIG (reference sequence). The CDR3 loop is CAWSVPQGYEQYF. The CDR3 coding sequence is TGTGCCTGGAGTGTACCACAGGGCTACGAGCAGTACTTC.